This TCR beta chain was found in a study of T-cell memory formation after mild COVID-19. About the study: TCR clusters showed largely donor specificity. Notes on the study in general: Contracting CD4+ clones lay largely in CM and EM, with CD8+ ones residing in EMRA.

CDR3 length: 16 amino acids. This clonotype came up a few times. Antigen: not known. 5'RACE primed from the constant segment yielded TCR alpha and TCR beta cDNA libraries bearing sample barcodes and UMIs. TCRdb redid the calling of the 5' RACE reads with MiXCR, one entry per CDR3 protein. The profile shows under 550,000 distinct CDR3 sequences, more than 15% of them singletons. The TCR originated in a man younger than 30 who had mild COVID-19 (a few samples of this study predate the infection). Cell type and time point are not known. Sequencing was done on a sample of PBMCs or a T cell subset sorted from them (not recorded which). The chain has TRBV21-1 and TRBJ2-2; TRBD2 is the table's D call and was not checked against the DNA. TRBV21-1 represents a pseudogene. The CDR3 sequence: CASSKPRLAGTGELFF. In DNA form, the CDR3 reads TGTGCCAGCAGCAAACCTCGACTAGCAGGAACCGGGGAGCTGTTTTTT.